Shown below are 17 T cell receptor beta chains from a single sample sequenced in a study of T cell responses to AZD1222 COVID-19 vaccine. Clones were read by immunoSEQ multiplex PCR, and TCRdb kept only the in-frame ones, dropping some. The table shows 150,000 to 200,000 clones, with roughly 94% occurring only once. Sequenced here: peripheral blood, sampled 28 days after the second AZD1222 dose. Source of these receptors: an adult who received the AZD1222 COVID-19 vaccine.

The V gene is TRBV15, the J gene TRBJ2-1; tentatively, D is TRBD2 (6 bases). V was shortened by 3 bases and J by 7 bases, with 22 bases between the two germline ends. The CDR3 has 17 amino acids. The germline CDR1 and CDR2 sequences are LNHNV and YYDKDF (reference sequence). DNA for the CDR3: TGTGCCACCAGCAGGCATGCAGCCGGGACTCCACAGAATGAGCAGTTCTTC. Translating gives CATSRHAAGTPQNEQFF.

The chain combines TRBV27 with TRBJ1-3; no firm D call. From germline, CDR1 is MNHEY and CDR2 SMNVEV (reference sequence). The CDR3 has 15 amino acids. Trimming left V 5 bases short and J 0 bases short, with 11 bases between. The CDR3 protein is CASSPRAISGNTIYF. The CDR3 DNA reads as TGTGCCAGCAGTCCCCGGGCCATCTCTGGAAACACCATATATTTT.

This chain uses TRBV7-9 with TRBJ1-1; maybe TRBD1 (6 bases). V lost 3 bases to trimming and J lost 4 bases, with 9 bases between them. The CDR3 totals 13 residues. Germline CDR1 SEHNR, CDR2 FQNEAQ (reference sequence). CDR3 bases: TGTGCCAGCAGCTTGGGGGGCGGCACTGAAGCTTTCTTT. It is translated as CASSLGGGTEAFF.

This clone has more than one count but fewer than ten. The CDR3 loop reads CASREGVPNTEAFF. CDR3 DNA sequence: TGTGCCAGTAGGGAGGGCGTTCCGAACACTGAAGCTTTCTTT. The chain couples TRBV19 to TRBJ1-1; D remains ambiguous. CDR1 LNHDA and CDR2 SQIVND come from the germline V gene (reference sequence). This CDR3 spans 14 amino acids. V was trimmed by 6 bases and J by 1 base, leaving 12 bases between them.

This clone has just one count. The chain is built from TRBV28 and TRBJ1-2, with D perhaps TRBD1 (6 bases). This CDR3 contains 15 residues. Trimming shortened V by 5 bases and J by 2 bases, and 15 bases separated the two germline ends. Germline CDR1 and CDR2: MDHEN and SYDVKM. The CDR3 nucleotides read TGTGCCAGCAGTCCCCCGGGACAACAGAACTATGGCTACACCTTC. This codes for CASSPPGQQNYGYTF.

The genes are TRBV6-2 or TRBV6-3 and TRBJ2-3, with TRBD2 matching over 10 bases. This CDR3 is built from 16 residues. J gave up 1 base and V 6 bases, and 7 bases lay outside the gene matches. Germline CDR1 reads MNHEY; CDR2 reads SVGEGT. The CDR3 reads CASSRAGLAGTDTQYF. The CDR3 coding sequence is TGTGCCAGCAGCCGCGCTGGACTAGCGGGCACAGATACGCAGTATTTT.

The rearrangement uses TRBV6-5 and TRBJ2-7; the D gene is possibly TRBD2 (5 bases). The germline V gene has CDR1 MNHEY and CDR2 SVGAGI. The ends were cut back, 0 bases at V and 2 bases at J, with 11 bases in the middle. This CDR3 spans 15 amino acids. The CDR3 nucleotides read TGTGCCAGCAGTTACTCAGAGGCCGGGGCCTACGAGCAGTACTTC. Residues: CASSYSEAGAYEQYF.

The chain has TRBV24-1 and TRBJ2-3, with D tentatively TRBD2 (5 bases). The CDR3 covers 14 residues. Deletions cut 8 bases from V and 1 base from J, with 12 bases between. Germline lookup yields CDR1 KGHDR and CDR2 SFDVKD. The CDR3 DNA reads TGTGCCACCATGCCCGGGATAGGCACAGATACGCAGTATTTT. Translated: CATMPGIGTDTQYF.

The rearrangement links TRBV11-2 to TRBJ2-7; unclear D gene. There are 14 residues in the CDR3. The V gene's germline CDR1 is SGHAT and CDR2 FQNNGV. Trimming removed 5 bases at V and 2 bases at J, with 13 bases between. The CDR3 sequence: CASSPSFAAYEQYF. The CDR3 coding sequence is TGTGCCAGCAGCCCCTCATTTGCAGCCTACGAGCAGTACTTC.

The V gene is TRBV6-6, the J gene TRBJ1-1; the D is unclear. V dropped 0 bases and J dropped 6 bases, with 11 bases sitting between them. Germline CDR1 MNHNY, CDR2 SVGAGI (reference sequence). The CDR3 spans 14 residues. CDR3 nucleotide sequence: TGTGCCAGCAGTTACTCGATGGCAGGCGCTGAAGCTTTCTTT. Translated: CASSYSMAGAEAFF.

The chain couples TRBV21-1 to TRBJ2-1; the D call of TRBD1 is as the table states it, not checked on the DNA. TRBV21-1 is deemed a pseudogene. The CDR3 contains 13 residues. The DNA of the CDR3 is TGTGCCAGCAGCAGGGGCAGGGGTAATGAGCAGTTCTTC. It yields the protein CASSRGRGNEQFF.

The CDR3 coding sequence is TGTGCCAGCACCAAAGGACTGCTCTATGGCTACACCTTC. Protein: CASTKGLLYGYTF. The gene calls are TRBV5-4 and TRBJ1-2; D gene unclear. The CDR3 length is 13 residues. V was clipped by 6 bases and J by 4 bases, with 13 bases between them. CDR1 is SGHNT, CDR2 YYREEE, per germline (reference sequence).

CDR3 protein: CASSQIAGGTYEQYF. Written as DNA, the CDR3 is TGCGCCAGCAGCCAGATAGCGGGAGGGACCTACGAGCAGTACTTC. V gene TRBV4-3 combines with J gene TRBJ2-7, with 11 bases aligning to TRBD2. V was clipped by 3 bases and J by 2 bases; unmatched bases: 3. Germline V gene lookup returns CDR1 LGHNA and CDR2 YSLEER. This CDR3 is 15 amino acids long.

The V call is TRBV12-3 or TRBV12-4, the J call TRBJ1-2; the D is unclear. V lost 6 bases and J 3 bases, leaving 11 bases between the germline ends. This CDR3 is 13 amino acids long. CDR3 sequence (DNA): TGTGCCAGCAGCTCAGGCAGGTACTATGGCTACACCTTC. Its protein is CASSSGRYYGYTF.

The rearrangement links TRBV6-2 or TRBV6-3 to TRBJ2-1; TRBD2 agrees at 12 bases. Unmatched junction bases numbered 5, after V lost 4 bases and J lost 1 base. The germline gives CDR1 MNHEY, CDR2 SVGEGT. The CDR3 covers 17 residues. The CDR3 protein is CASSSALAGGSYNEQFF. The CDR3 DNA reads TGTGCCAGCAGTTCCGCACTAGCGGGAGGATCCTACAATGAGCAGTTCTTC.

This chain uses TRBV7-9 with TRBJ2-1, with D perhaps matching TRBD2 (6 bases). Trimming pared 4 bases from V and 5 bases from J, leaving 18 bases between. Germline V gene lookup returns CDR1 SEHNR and CDR2 FQNEAQ (reference sequence). The CDR3 runs 16 residues. The CDR3 reads CASSSKGLAFDNEQFF. CDR3 in DNA: TGTGCCAGCAGCTCCAAGGGGCTAGCGTTCGACAATGAGCAGTTCTTC.

This chain links TRBV5-1 with TRBJ2-5, with 7 bases identical to TRBD1. The length of the CDR3 is 13 residues. Trimming cost V 6 bases and J 5 bases; bases outside gene matches: 7. The germline V gene has CDR1 SGHRS and CDR2 YFSETQ. The CDR3 DNA is TGCGCCAGCAATACAGGGGTCGGGGAGACCCAGTACTTC. This sequence encodes CASNTGVGETQYF.